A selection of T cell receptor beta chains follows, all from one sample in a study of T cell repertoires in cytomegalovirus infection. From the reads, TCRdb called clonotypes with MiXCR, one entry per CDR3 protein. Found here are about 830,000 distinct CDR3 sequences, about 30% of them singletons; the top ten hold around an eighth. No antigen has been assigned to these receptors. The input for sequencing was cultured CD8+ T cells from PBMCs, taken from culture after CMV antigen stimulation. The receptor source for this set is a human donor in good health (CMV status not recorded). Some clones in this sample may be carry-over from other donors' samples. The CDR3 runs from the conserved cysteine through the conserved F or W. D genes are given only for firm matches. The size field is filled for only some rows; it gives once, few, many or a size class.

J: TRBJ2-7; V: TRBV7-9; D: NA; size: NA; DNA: TGTGCCAGCAGCCCCCCGGGGGCAGCCTACGAGCAGTACTTC; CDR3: CASSPPGAAYEQYF
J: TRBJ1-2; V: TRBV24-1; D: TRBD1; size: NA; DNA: TGTGCCACCAGTGATCAAGACAGGGTCTATGGCTACACCTTC; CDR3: CATSDQDRVYGYTF
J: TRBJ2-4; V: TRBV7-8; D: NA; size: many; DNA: TGTGCCAGCAGCTTAGAGGGGCCCTTAGCCAAAAACATTCAGTACTTC; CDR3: CASSLEGPLAKNIQYF
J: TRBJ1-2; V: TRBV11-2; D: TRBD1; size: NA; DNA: TGTGCCAGCAGCTTATCCGGACAGGGATTGCATGGCTACACCTTC; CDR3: CASSLSGQGLHGYTF
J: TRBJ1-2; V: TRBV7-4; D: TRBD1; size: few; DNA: TGTGCCAGCAGCTCGACAGGGACGGACTACACCTTC; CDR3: CASSSTGTDYTF
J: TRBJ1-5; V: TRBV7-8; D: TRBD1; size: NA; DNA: TGTGCCAGCAGCAGACGACAGGGTAAGGGCAATCAGCCCCAGCATTTT; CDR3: CASSRRQGKGNQPQHF
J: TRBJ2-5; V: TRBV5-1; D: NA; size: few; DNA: TGCGCCAGCAGCACCCGGCGGGTGGCCAATGAGACCCAGTACTTC; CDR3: CASSTRRVANETQYF
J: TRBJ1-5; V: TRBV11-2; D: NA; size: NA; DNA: TGTGCCAGCAGCTTAGCCCAGAGTCAGCCCCAGCATTTT; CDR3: CASSLAQSQPQHF
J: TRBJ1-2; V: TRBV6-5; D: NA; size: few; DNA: TGTGCCAGCAGGACGCATCATGAAGGTTCCTTCTATGGCTACACCTTC; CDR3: CASRTHHEGSFYGYTF
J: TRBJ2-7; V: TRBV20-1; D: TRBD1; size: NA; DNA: TGCAGTGCTATAGATGAGACAGGGACCCCCTACGAGCAGTACTTC; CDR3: CSAIDETGTPYEQYF
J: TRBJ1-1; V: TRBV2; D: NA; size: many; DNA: TGTGCCAGCAGTAGAGGAGAGGCCGGAACTGAAGCTTTCTTT; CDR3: CASSRGEAGTEAFF
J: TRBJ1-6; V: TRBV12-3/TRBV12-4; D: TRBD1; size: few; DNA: TGTGCCAGCAGTACCGGGACAGTTAGGACTCCCCTCCACTTT; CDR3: CASSTGTVRTPLHF
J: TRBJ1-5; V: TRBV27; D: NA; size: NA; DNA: TGTGCCAGCAGTGCCGACCGAAACAGAACCGATAGCAATCAGCCCCAGCATTTT; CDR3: CASSADRNRTDSNQPQHF